The T cell receptor (beta chain) under discussion was sequenced for a study of beta chain features in type 1 diabetes. Looking at the study overall: Sorted cells, roughly 98,000,000 in number, were examined across all samples. Findings of the study overall: The study found moderately but significantly shorter TCRB CDR3s in all four CD4+ subsets of Type 1 diabetes patients. Overrepresentation of cells with high TCR expression could result from cDNA sequencing.

V lost 5 bases, J lost 5 bases, and 16 bases lay in between. The CDR3 spans 15 residues. Germline V gene sequence: CDR1 LGHNA, CDR2 YSLEER. Expressed TCRB transcripts were sequenced, since all the RNA that had been isolated was reverse transcribed. Data came from immunoSEQ multiplex PCR; TCRdb stores just in-frame clones and leaves some out. In the table there are a few hundred thousand clones, over 9.5% of which are singletons. Only a few counts were recorded for this clone. No antigen is known for it. There was one heparinised blood draw per donor, averaging around 100 mL. This TCR came from a young woman with type 1 diabetes. The sequencing input was naive CD4+ T cells from blood. V gene TRBV4-3 combines with J gene TRBJ2-1, with TRBD2 as a possible D gene (5 bases). The CDR3 DNA follows: TGCGCCAGCAGCTTGCAGAGGGAGATTAACAATGAGCAGTTCTTC. This translates into CASSLQREINNEQFF.